The 17 T cell receptor beta chains below come from one sample, sequenced in a study of blood T cell repertoires in COVID-19 (dated by TCRdb to 2018 to 2020). The method was the immunoSEQ multiplex PCR assay. TCRdb took over this immuneACCESS table, retaining in-frame rearrangements with V and J assigned. Such tables are incomplete; in checked studies, under half of the missing clones stem from an unresolved V gene, and the remainder is unexplained. The sample has 150,000 to 200,000 clones on record, approximately 84% of them singletons. The ten biggest clones cover approximately 2.6% of the sample. The sequencing sample was made of peripheral blood. These receptors all stem from a human donor with acute or convalescent COVID-19. The donor label of this sample is uncertain.

The chain recombines TRBV18 with TRBJ1-1, with D uncertain. The CDR3 consists of 16 residues. In germline, CDR1 is KGHSH, CDR2 LQKENI. V dropped 4 bases and J dropped 1 base, with 16 bases sitting between them. CDR3 loop: CASSLQRARGNTEAFF. The CDR3, as DNA: TGTGCCAGCTCACTCCAACGGGCCCGGGGGAACACTGAAGCTTTCTTT.

The chain carries TRBV5-1 and TRBJ1-4, with 9 bases identical to TRBD1. Looked up from germline, CDR1 is SGHRS and CDR2 is YFSETQ. V shed 0 bases, J shed 8 bases, and the junction held 5 bases outside the gene matches. The CDR3 extends over 15 amino acids. CDR3 region: CASSLEGTGNEKLFF. Here the CDR3 DNA reads TGCGCCAGCAGCTTGGAAGGGACAGGGAACGAAAAACTGTTTTTT.

This sequence joins TRBV5-6 and TRBJ1-2; D not resolved. V was clipped by 4 bases and J by 5 bases, with 15 bases between them. The length of the CDR3 is 14 residues. The germline V gene encodes CDR1 SGHDT and CDR2 YYEEEE. The CDR3 is CASSLGRREYGYTF. CDR3 in DNA: TGTGCCAGCAGCCTGGGTCGACGGGAGTATGGCTACACCTTC.

The V call is TRBV5-1, the J call TRBJ1-1, with 9 bases aligning to TRBD1. The CDR3 sequence is 14 residues long. The V gene's germline CDR1 is SGHRS and CDR2 YFSETQ. Trimming removed 5 bases from V and 5 bases from J; junction bases left unmatched: 7. CDR3 in amino acids: CASSPWTGETEAFF. The CDR3 region has the DNA TGCGCCAGCAGTCCCTGGACAGGGGAAACTGAAGCTTTCTTT. Full variable domain (missing parts from reference TRBV5-1 and TRBJ1-1): KAGVTQTPRYLIKTRGQQVTLSCSPISGHRSVSWYQQTPGQGLQFLFEYFSETQRNKGNFPGRFSGRQFSNSRSEMNVSTLELGDSALYLCASSPWTGETEAFFGQGTRLTVV.

Comments on this clone: Its ends do not fully match the called genes, so a read error is possible. J is TRBJ2-1 and V is TRBV19; D remains ambiguous. The CDR3 runs to 12 residues. Germline CDR1 LNHDA, CDR2 SQIVND (reference sequence). In DNA, the CDR3 is TGTGCCAGTAGTGTAGACTTCAATGAGCAGTTCTTC. It codes for CASSVDFNEQFF.

The J gene is TRBJ2-3, the V gene TRBV5-4; a possible D gene is TRBD2 (7 bases). CDR3 size: 16 residues. Germline CDR1 reads SGHNT; CDR2 reads YYREEE (reference sequence). Deletions cut 0 bases from V and 0 bases from J, with 11 bases between. The CDR3 is CASSLAAGASTDTQYF. The CDR3 bases are TGTGCCAGCAGCTTGGCGGCGGGGGCTAGCACAGATACGCAGTATTTT.

In this sample, this clone turned up a few times. J is TRBJ1-5 and V is TRBV28, with D perhaps TRBD1 (6 bases). Germline V lookup: CDR1 MDHEN, CDR2 SYDVKM. V lost 6 bases and J lost 8, with 17 bases in between. The CDR3 covers 14 residues. The DNA of the CDR3 is TGTGCCAGCAGGGGTCCAGGGGATGTTGAGCCCCAGCATTTT. This codes for CASRGPGDVEPQHF.

This chain joins TRBV3-1 (or the pseudogene TRBV3-2) and TRBJ2-7; 8 bases are a match to TRBD2. Looked up from germline, CDR1 is LGHDT and CDR2 is YNNKEL (reference sequence). The CDR3 length is 16 residues. The trim removed 1 base at V and 1 base at J, leaving 6 bases unmatched. The CDR3 DNA reads as TGTGCCAGCAGCCAAGGCAAAGCGGGGGTGTCCTACGAGCAGTACTTC. The encoded protein is CASSQGKAGVSYEQYF.

This rearrangement joins TRBV2 to TRBJ2-3; TRBD2 aligns across 11 bases. There are 15 residues in the CDR3. Germline V gives CDR1 SNHLY, CDR2 FYNNEI. V shed 6 bases, J shed 0 bases, and the junction held 2 bases outside the gene matches. The CDR3 region is CASSRLAGSTDTQYF. CDR3 sequence (DNA): TGTGCCAGCAGCCGACTAGCGGGGAGCACAGATACGCAGTATTTT.

V gene TRBV6-1 combines with J gene TRBJ2-5; the D gene is possibly TRBD2 (7 bases). This CDR3 has 14 amino acids. Germline V gene data show CDR1 as MNHNS and CDR2 as SASEGT. The ends were cut back, 2 bases at V and 6 bases at J, with 13 bases in the middle. DNA of the CDR3: TGTGCCAGCAGTGAATCGGGGGGCCGGCAGACCCAGTACTTC. It translates to CASSESGGRQTQYF.

V and J are TRBV7-9 and TRBJ2-2, with a tentative D call TRBD2 (7 bases). The CDR3 is 17 amino acids. CDR1 SEHNR and CDR2 FQNEAQ come from the germline V gene (reference sequence). The V end was cut by 2 bases, the J end by 4 bases, with 17 bases between. The CDR3 sequence: CASSLPARGGGTGELFF. CDR3 coding DNA: TGTGCCAGCAGCTTACCCGCTAGGGGGGGCGGCACCGGGGAGCTGTTTTTT. Combining the CDR3 with reference TRBV7-9 and TRBJ2-2 gives the whole variable domain DTGVSQNPRHKITKRGQNVTFRCDPISEHNRLYWYRQTLGQGPEFLTYFQNEAQLEKSRLLSDRFSAERPKGSFSTLEIQRTEQGDSAMYLCASSLPARGGGTGELFFGEGSRLTVL.

As regards this clone: This sequence may be a read error, since a much larger clone differs from it by one base. The identical CDR3 is also encoded by other nucleotide sequences in the sample. The chain recombines TRBV3-1 (or the pseudogene TRBV3-2) with TRBJ2-3, with TRBD2 matching 8 bases. Germline V gives CDR1 LGHDT, CDR2 YNNKEL (reference sequence). This CDR3 comprises 17 residues. The CDR3 DNA sequence: TGTGCCAGCAGCCAGCTGGGGGCGGGAGGCAGCACAGATACACAGTATTTT. This gives the protein CASSQLGAGGSTDTQYF.

This clone appeared once. The chain employs TRBV5-8 and TRBJ2-3, with TRBD2 matching 12 bases. The CDR3 sequence is 16 residues long. Germline CDR1 and CDR2: SGHTS and YDEGEE. V trimming: 4 bases; J trimming: 1 base; junction bases outside the gene matches: 4. The CDR3 DNA follows: TGTGCCAGCAGCGCAAGACTAGCGGGAGGCACAGATACGCAGTATTTT. Protein product: CASSARLAGGTDTQYF.

The CDR3 sequence is CASSLGWDIEAYEQYF. The DNA for the CDR3 is TGCGCCAGCAGCTTGGGGTGGGACATCGAAGCCTACGAGCAGTACTTC. The chain joins TRBV5-1 to TRBJ2-7; D might be TRBD1 (6 bases). The V end lost 0 bases, the J end lost 2 bases, and 15 bases lay between the germline ends. The CDR3 has 16 amino acids. Germline values: CDR1 SGHRS, CDR2 YFSETQ.

The chain carries TRBV6-5 and TRBJ1-1; unclear D gene. Trimming removed 7 bases at V and 3 bases at J, with 12 bases between. This CDR3 contains 13 residues. CDR1 MNHEY and CDR2 SVGAGI come from the germline V gene. CDR3 amino acids: CASKRFGDTEAFF. CDR3 nucleotides: TGTGCCAGCAAAAGATTCGGAGACACTGAAGCTTTCTTT.

J is TRBJ1-2 and V is TRBV30; 9 bases align to TRBD1. Unmatched junction bases numbered 24, after V lost 3 bases and J lost 4 bases. The germline V gene encodes CDR1 GTSNPN and CDR2 SVGIG (reference sequence). The CDR3 runs 20 residues. The CDR3 sequence: CAWRRYSSTGGAVSSYGYTF. CDR3 DNA sequence: TGTGCCTGGAGGCGGTACTCCTCTACAGGGGGCGCCGTGTCTTCCTATGGCTACACCTTC.

The gene calls are TRBV6-1 and TRBJ1-1; a weak D match, TRBD1 (5 bases). CDR3 size: 14 residues. The V end lost 2 bases, the J end lost 5 bases, and 12 bases lay between the germline ends. Germline V gene lookup returns CDR1 MNHNS and CDR2 SASEGT. The CDR3, as DNA: TGTGCCAGCAGTGAATCCTGGGAGGGGACTGAAGCTTTCTTT. Amino acids: CASSESWEGTEAFF.